Following are 7 T cell receptor beta chains from one sample sequenced in a study of T cell repertoires in ileal Crohn's disease. The data were produced by immunoSEQ multiplex PCR, yet TCRdb's version contains in-frame clones alone and is incomplete. The table lists 5,700 or so clones, 82% of them singletons, with more than 13% in the top ten. Sequencing was carried out using ileal tissue. The receptor source for this set is an adult with Crohn's disease.

The rearrangement joins TRBV30 to TRBJ1-1; D remains unclear. Trimming removed 2 bases from V and 1 base from J, with 5 bases in between. The CDR3 contains 12 residues. CDR1 GTSNPN and CDR2 SVGIG come from the germline V gene (reference sequence). The CDR3 bases are TGTGCCTGGAGTCCCCCGAACACTGAAGCTTTCTTT. Translated, it gives CAWSPPNTEAFF.

J is TRBJ2-7 and V is TRBV5-1; either TRBD1 or TRBD2 may supply D (7 bases each). V gave up 3 bases and J gave up 2 bases, with 15 bases separating them. Germline V lookup: CDR1 SGHRS, CDR2 YFSETQ. The CDR3 consists of 15 residues. CDR3 region: CASSSNQGGPYEQYF. For the CDR3, the DNA is TGCGCCAGCAGCTCGAATCAGGGGGGGCCCTACGAGCAGTACTTC.

This chain links TRBV5-1 with TRBJ1-3; 7 bases are a match to TRBD1. J gave up 0 bases and V 4 bases, and 7 bases lay outside the gene matches. Germline V CDR1 and CDR2: SGHRS, YFSETQ. The CDR3 extends over 16 amino acids. CDR3 sequence: CASSGTGASSGNTIYF. CDR3 bases: TGCGCCAGCAGCGGAACAGGGGCGAGCTCTGGAAACACCATATATTTT.

The chain's CDR3 is CASSYDHWGYYEQYF. CDR3 bases: TGTGCCAGCAGTTACGACCATTGGGGTTACTACGAGCAGTACTTC. The rearrangement links TRBV6-6 to TRBJ2-7; no clear D. V was shortened by 2 bases and J by 3 bases, with 14 bases between the two germline ends. Germline assignment: CDR1 MNHNY and CDR2 SVGAGI (reference sequence). CDR3 size: 15 residues.

The J gene is TRBJ2-5, the V gene TRBV18, with D perhaps matching TRBD1 (5 bases). Trimming pared 3 bases from V and 2 bases from J, leaving 7 bases between. The germline CDR1 and CDR2 sequences are KGHSH and LQKENI. CDR3 length: 13 amino acids. The CDR3 nucleotides are TGTGCCAGCTCACCGACAGTTCAAGAGACCCAGTACTTC. Encoded protein: CASSPTVQETQYF. The variable domain in full, completed from reference TRBV18 and TRBJ2-5, reads NAGVMQNPRHLVRRRGQEARLRCSPMKGHSHVYWYRQLPEEGLKFMVYLQKENIIDESGMPKERFSAEFPKEGPSILRIQQVVRGDSAAYFCASSPTVQETQYFGPGTRLLVL.

The V and J genes are TRBV29-1 and TRBJ1-1; D might be TRBD1 (5 bases). Trimming pared 6 bases from V and 4 bases from J, leaving 27 bases between. CDR3 length equals 17 residues. From germline, CDR1 is SQVTM and CDR2 ANQGSEA. Here the CDR3 reads CSVMKGRPPVGGTEAFF. CDR3 DNA: TGCAGCGTCATGAAGGGGAGGCCGCCCGTTGGGGGCACTGAAGCTTTCTTT.

J is TRBJ1-1 and V is TRBV18; 7 bases line up with TRBD1. The CDR3 covers 15 residues. V lost 4 bases, J lost 2 bases, and 7 bases stayed unmatched. The germline V gene encodes CDR1 KGHSH and CDR2 LQKENI. The CDR3 DNA reads TGTGCCAGCTCACGTTCCGGGACAGCTAACACTGAAGCTTTCTTT. Encoded protein: CASSRSGTANTEAFF.